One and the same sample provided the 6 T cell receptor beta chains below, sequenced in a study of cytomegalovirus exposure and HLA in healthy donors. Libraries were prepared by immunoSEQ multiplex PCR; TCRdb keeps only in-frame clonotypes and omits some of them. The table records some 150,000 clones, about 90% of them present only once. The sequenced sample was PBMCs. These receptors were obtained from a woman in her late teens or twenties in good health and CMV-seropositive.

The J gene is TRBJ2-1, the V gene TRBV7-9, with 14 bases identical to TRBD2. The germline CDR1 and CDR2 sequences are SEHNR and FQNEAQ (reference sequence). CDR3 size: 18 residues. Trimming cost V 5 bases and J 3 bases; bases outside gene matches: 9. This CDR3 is CASSQGLAGDLNYNEQFF. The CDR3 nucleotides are TGTGCCAGCAGCCAGGGACTAGCGGGGGACCTAAACTACAATGAGCAGTTCTTC.

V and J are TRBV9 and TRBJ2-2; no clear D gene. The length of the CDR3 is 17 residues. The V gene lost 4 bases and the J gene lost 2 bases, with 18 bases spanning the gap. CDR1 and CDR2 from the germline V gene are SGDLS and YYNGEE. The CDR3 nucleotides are TGTGCCAGCAGCAACATCCGTGGCAGTTTTAACACCGGGGAGCTGTTTTTT. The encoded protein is CASSNIRGSFNTGELFF.

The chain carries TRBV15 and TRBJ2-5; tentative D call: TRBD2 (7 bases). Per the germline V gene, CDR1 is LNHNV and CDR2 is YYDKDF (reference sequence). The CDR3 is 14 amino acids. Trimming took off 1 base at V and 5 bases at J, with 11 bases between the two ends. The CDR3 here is CATSRGGGGETQYF. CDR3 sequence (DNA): TGTGCCACCAGCAGAGGGGGAGGGGGGGAGACCCAGTACTTC.

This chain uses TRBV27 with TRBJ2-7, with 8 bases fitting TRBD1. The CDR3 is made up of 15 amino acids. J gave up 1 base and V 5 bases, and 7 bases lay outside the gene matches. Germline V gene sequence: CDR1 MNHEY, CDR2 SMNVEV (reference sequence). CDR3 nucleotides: TGTGCCAGCAGTCGAGGGGGGACAGGTTCCTACGAGCAGTACTTC. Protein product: CASSRGGTGSYEQYF.

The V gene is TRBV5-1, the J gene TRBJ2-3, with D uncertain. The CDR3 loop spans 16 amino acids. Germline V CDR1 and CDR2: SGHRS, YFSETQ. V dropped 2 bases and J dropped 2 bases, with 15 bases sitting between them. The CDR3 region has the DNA TGCGCCAGCAGCTTTAACGCGGCCGGTAACACAGATACGCAGTATTTT. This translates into CASSFNAAGNTDTQYF.

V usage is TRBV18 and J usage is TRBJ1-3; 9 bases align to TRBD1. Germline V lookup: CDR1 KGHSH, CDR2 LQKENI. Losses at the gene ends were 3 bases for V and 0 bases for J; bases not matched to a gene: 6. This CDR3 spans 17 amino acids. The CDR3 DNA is TGTGCCAGCTCACCCGGGACAGGGCTTTTCTCTGGAAACACCATATATTTT. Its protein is CASSPGTGLFSGNTIYF.